The 22 T cell receptor beta chains below all came from one sample that was sequenced in a study of human T cells and chemical hapten exposure. TCRdb re-analysed the RACE reads in MiXCR, keeping a single row per CDR3 protein. The table lists some 90,000 distinct CDR3 sequences, about 8% of them singletons, with just over 2.5% in the top ten. Specified time point: pre-sensitization, week 0. Treatment given: therapeutic diphenylcyclopropenone sensitization with weekly scalp DPC. Sequences were derived from whole blood, sampled in connection with sensitization to the hapten diphenylcyclopropenone (DPC). These receptor sequences come from a middle-aged man with alopecia areata. Some clones in this sample may be carry-over from other donors' samples.

This clonotype was detected only a few times. This chain joins TRBV2 and TRBJ2-2; D is unresolved. The CDR3 has 14 residues. The V end lost 8 bases, the J end lost 6 bases, and 16 bases lay between the germline ends. The V gene's germline CDR1 is SNHLY and CDR2 FYNNEI. The CDR3 DNA sequence: TGTGCCAGCGGGTACACTGGAGTCTCCGGGGAGCTGTTTTTT. It is translated as CASGYTGVSGELFF.

This clonotype appeared a few times. This chain's CDR3 is CASKNPDSNQPQHF. The DNA for the CDR3 is TGTGCCAGCAAAAATCCGGATAGCAATCAGCCCCAGCATTTT. The gene calls are TRBV27 and TRBJ1-5; D remains ambiguous. The length of the CDR3 is 14 residues. Germline V gives CDR1 MNHEY, CDR2 SMNVEV (reference sequence). The V end was cut by 7 bases, the J end by 0 bases, with 10 bases between.

Turning to this clonotype: At one end the junction does not follow the germline gene, possibly because of a read error. This chain connects TRBV11-2 to TRBJ2-6; D is tentatively TRBD1 or TRBD2 (5 bases each). Germline loops: CDR1 SGHAT, CDR2 FQNNGV. This CDR3 contains 14 residues. The CDR3 region has the DNA TGTGCCAGCGGGAGAAGGGCCGGGGCCAACGTCCTGGCTTTC. Amino acids: CASGRRAGANVLAF.

J is TRBJ2-2 and V is TRBV4-2; possibly TRBD2 for D (5 bases). Germline loops: CDR1 LGHNA, CDR2 YNFKEQ. Trimming cost V 0 bases and J 6 bases, with 8 bases left between them. This CDR3 comprises 14 residues. CDR3 region: CASSQDRRPGELFF. The CDR3 DNA reads TGTGCCAGCAGCCAAGACAGGAGGCCCGGGGAGCTGTTTTTT.

In the case of this clonotype: A much larger clonotype is one base distant, so this may be a read error. The genes are TRBV3-1 and TRBJ1-2; possibly TRBD1 for D (5 bases). The CDR3 is made up of 12 amino acids. V gave up 6 bases and J gave up 7 bases, with 12 bases separating them. CDR1 and CDR2 (germline): LGHDT, YNNKEL (reference sequence). CDR3 DNA sequence: TGTGCCAGCAGGAAGGAGGGACGTGGCTACACCTTC. It is translated as CASRKEGRGYTF.

This clonotype came up many times. V gene TRBV19 combines with J gene TRBJ1-2; no clear D gene. Trimming took off 11 bases at V and 6 bases at J, with 10 bases between the two ends. Germline V lookup: CDR1 LNHDA, CDR2 SQIVND (reference sequence). CDR3 length: 10 amino acids. In nucleotides, the CDR3 is TGTGCCGGGGAGGCAGATGGCTACACCTTC. The encoded protein is CAGEADGYTF.

The sample holds many counts of this clonotype. The chain employs TRBV7-2 and TRBJ2-7, with TRBD2 matching 7 bases. CDR1 is SGHTA and CDR2 is FQGNSA in the germline V gene. The V segment lost 5 bases and the J segment 0 bases; nucleotides outside the gene matches: 10. CDR3 length: 16 residues. The CDR3 sequence is CASSPPPRTSSYEQYF. The CDR3 bases are TGTGCCAGCAGCCCCCCCCCGAGGACTAGCTCCTACGAGCAGTACTTC.

This clonotype has just a few counts. V is TRBV20-1 and J is TRBJ1-2, with D hard to call. V was shortened by 0 bases and J by 7 bases, with 12 bases between the two germline ends. Germline values: CDR1 DFQATT, CDR2 SNEGSKA (reference sequence). This CDR3 region has 13 residues. The CDR3 nucleotides are TGCAGTGCTAGAGATATGAGGGTGGTTGGCTACACCTTC. This encodes CSARDMRVVGYTF.

In this sample, this clonotype turned up many times. DNA for the CDR3: TGCAGTGCTAGGATCAGGGAGGGGCGTGGGCCCCAGCATTTT. Residues: CSARIREGRGPQHF. The J gene is TRBJ1-5, the V gene TRBV20-1; perhaps TRBD1 as D (5 bases). V lost 3 bases to trimming and J lost 9 bases, with 18 bases between them. The CDR3 spans 14 residues. Germline loops: CDR1 DFQATT, CDR2 SNEGSKA (reference sequence).

V usage is TRBV20-1 and J usage is TRBJ2-7, with TRBD2 identical over 14 bases. The length of the CDR3 is 15 residues. J was trimmed by 4 bases and V by 6 bases; bases with no gene match: 8. Germline CDR1 DFQATT, CDR2 SNEGSKA (reference sequence). The CDR3 loop reads CSAAGTSGRVYEQYF. In nucleotides, the CDR3 is TGCAGTGCAGCCGGGACTAGCGGGAGAGTATACGAGCAGTACTTC.

This clonotype was found a few times. The chain couples TRBV19 to TRBJ2-3; weak D call: TRBD1 (5 bases). The germline V gene has CDR1 LNHDA and CDR2 SQIVND (reference sequence). This CDR3 has 16 amino acids. Trimming stripped 1 base from V and 4 bases from J, with 15 bases between. CDR3 sequence (DNA): TGTGCCAGTAGTATAGGTCAGGGCCGTCGACCAGATACGCAGTATTTT. It is translated as CASSIGQGRRPDTQYF. Together with reference TRBV19 and TRBJ2-3, the CDR3 gives the full variable domain: DGGITQSPKYLFRKEGQNVTLSCEQNLNHDAMYWYRQDPGQGLRLIYYSQIVNDFQKGDIAEGYSVSREKKESFPLTVTSAQKNPTAFYLCASSIGQGRRPDTQYFGPGTRLTVL.

This clonotype was seen a handful of times. The V call is TRBV14, the J call TRBJ2-7; D gene unclear. The CDR3 has 11 amino acids. V was pared by 4 bases and J by 4 bases, with 5 bases between. Germline values: CDR1 SGHDN, CDR2 FVKESK. The CDR3 DNA follows: TGTGCCAGCAGCCGTGGGTACGAGCAGTACTTC. Its translation: CASSRGYEQYF.

At least ten counts were recorded for this clonotype. The V and J genes are TRBV12-3 or TRBV12-4 and TRBJ1-5; 9 bases map to TRBD1. The CDR3 has 16 residues. Trimming took 6 bases from V and 2 from J; bases not matched to a gene: 8. CDR3 in amino acids: CASRKGDRAGNQPQHF. The CDR3 DNA reads TGTGCCAGCAGGAAAGGGGACAGGGCGGGCAATCAGCCCCAGCATTTT.

This clonotype was observed at least ten times. This sequence joins TRBV7-2 and TRBJ1-6; perhaps TRBD1 as D (6 bases). The CDR3 runs to 14 residues. Germline V gene data show CDR1 as SGHTA and CDR2 as FQGNSA. The germline V and J ends were trimmed by 4 bases and 9 bases, with 13 bases remaining between them. The CDR3 region is CASSSQGSGSPLHF. As DNA, the CDR3 is TGTGCCAGCAGCTCGCAGGGGAGTGGTTCACCCCTCCACTTT.

The chain is built from TRBV28 and TRBJ1-1, with D unresolved. This CDR3 is built from 10 residues. CDR1 MDHEN and CDR2 SYDVKM come from the germline V gene. The ends were cut back, 5 bases at V and 8 bases at J, with 6 bases in the middle. CDR3 residues: CASSAPEAFF. DNA of the CDR3: TGTGCCAGCAGTGCCCCCGAAGCTTTCTTT.

The gene calls are TRBV7-2 and TRBJ2-4; maybe TRBD1 (8 bases). Germline V gives CDR1 SGHTA, CDR2 FQGNSA. V dropped 4 bases and J dropped 6 bases, with 13 bases sitting between them. This CDR3 is built from 14 residues. Written as DNA, the CDR3 is TGTGCCAGCAGCTCCACAGGGGGGGGAAACATTCAGTACTTC. It is translated as CASSSTGGGNIQYF. Variable domain in full (rest from reference TRBV7-2 and TRBJ2-4): GAGVSQSPSNKVTEKGKDVELRCDPISGHTALYWYRQSLGQGLEFLIYFQGNSAPDKSGLPSDRFSAERTGGSVSTLTIQRTQQEDSAVYLCASSSTGGGNIQYFGAGTRLSVL.

This clonotype was detected many times. This sequence joins TRBV6-2 or TRBV6-3 and TRBJ1-1; 11 nucleotides align to TRBD1. Trimming cost V 6 bases and J 7 bases; bases outside gene matches: 4. Per the germline V gene, CDR1 is MNHEY and CDR2 is SVGEGT. The CDR3 has 13 residues. The CDR3 here is CASSGQGAGEAFF. The CDR3 DNA reads TGTGCCAGCAGCGGACAGGGGGCTGGTGAAGCTTTCTTT.

This clonotype appeared many times. The rearrangement uses TRBV18 and TRBJ1-3; D gene ambiguous. Trimming pared 3 bases from V and 0 bases from J, leaving 9 bases between. CDR1 is KGHSH and CDR2 is LQKENI in the germline V gene. This CDR3 has 15 amino acids. The CDR3 loop is CASSPDGPSGNTIYF. DNA of the CDR3: TGTGCCAGCTCACCGGACGGACCCTCTGGAAACACCATATATTTT.

The chain is built from TRBV9 and TRBJ2-3; D ambiguous. The germline gives CDR1 SGDLS, CDR2 YYNGEE. The CDR3 length is 16 residues. The V gene lost 2 bases and the J gene lost 1 base, with 14 bases spanning the gap. The CDR3 sequence: CASSVLTGVGTDTQYF. CDR3 nucleotide sequence: TGTGCCAGCAGCGTCCTGACTGGGGTGGGCACAGATACGCAGTATTTT.

In its sample, this clonotype was seen a few times. The genes are TRBV20-1 and TRBJ1-5; the match to TRBD1 covers 9 bases. Trimming at V came to 6 bases and at J to 3 bases, leaving 3 bases not matched to a gene. Germline values: CDR1 DFQATT, CDR2 SNEGSKA (reference sequence). The CDR3 has 13 amino acids. Written as DNA, the CDR3 is TGCAGTGCCCGGGACAGGGACAATCAGCCCCAGCATTTT. Its protein product is CSARDRDNQPQHF.

J is TRBJ1-4 and V is TRBV18, with 9 positions matching TRBD1. Per the germline V gene, CDR1 is KGHSH and CDR2 is LQKENI. After removal of 1 base from V and 7 bases from J, the junction contained 4 bases not matched to a gene. The CDR3 has 15 amino acids. The CDR3 spells CASSPLDRGGEKLFF. In DNA, the CDR3 is TGTGCCAGCTCACCACTGGACAGGGGTGGTGAAAAACTGTTTTTT. The full variable domain, rest sourced from reference TRBV18 and TRBJ1-4, is NAGVMQNPRHLVRRRGQEARLRCSPMKGHSHVYWYRQLPEEGLKFMVYLQKENIIDESGMPKERFSAEFPKEGPSILRIQQVVRGDSAAYFCASSPLDRGGEKLFFGSGTQLSVL.

This clonotype turned up a few times. The chain is built from TRBV6-2 or TRBV6-3 and TRBJ2-1; possibly TRBD1 or TRBD2 for D (6 bases each). CDR1 MNHEY and CDR2 SVGEGT come from the germline V gene. This CDR3 contains 13 residues. The ends were cut back, 5 bases at V and 10 bases at J, with 15 bases in the middle. The CDR3 DNA reads as TGTGCCAGCAGTCCCGCTGCGGGGACAGAGCAGTTCTTC. Translated: CASSPAAGTEQFF.